Here is one TCR beta chain with its context. Its target is not known. The source of the sample is a study of cytomegalovirus exposure and HLA in healthy donors. Study-level background: Counted in an early data release were about 86 million unique TCRs from HLA-typed donors. Among approximately 400 genotyped donors, roughly 80% fell in the Caucasian-associated ancestry cluster.

Study-wide findings and caveats: Cytomegalovirus-associated TCR beta chains were listed, numbering 150 to 200. Analysis was carried out at a later point, and it linked a missense DCLRE1C variant to TCR beta V- and J-gene trimming.

The primer mix had 60 Vbeta and 13 Jbeta primers. The data were produced by immunoSEQ multiplex PCR, yet TCRdb's version contains in-frame clones alone and is incomplete. This table holds around 150,000 clones, around 80% found once. V was shortened by 4 bases and J by 7 bases, with 23 bases between the two germline ends. This CDR3 comprises 16 residues. Germline-derived CDR1 and CDR2 are KGHSH and LQKENI. The chain couples TRBV18 to TRBJ2-7; D gene unclear. The receptor comes from a girl aged 10 to 17 in good health and CMV-seropositive. Sequencing was performed on PBMCs. In DNA, the CDR3 is TGTGCCAGCTCACTTAGACGGAATCCAAGAAACAGAGAGCAGTACTTC. This translates into CASSLRRNPRNREQYF.